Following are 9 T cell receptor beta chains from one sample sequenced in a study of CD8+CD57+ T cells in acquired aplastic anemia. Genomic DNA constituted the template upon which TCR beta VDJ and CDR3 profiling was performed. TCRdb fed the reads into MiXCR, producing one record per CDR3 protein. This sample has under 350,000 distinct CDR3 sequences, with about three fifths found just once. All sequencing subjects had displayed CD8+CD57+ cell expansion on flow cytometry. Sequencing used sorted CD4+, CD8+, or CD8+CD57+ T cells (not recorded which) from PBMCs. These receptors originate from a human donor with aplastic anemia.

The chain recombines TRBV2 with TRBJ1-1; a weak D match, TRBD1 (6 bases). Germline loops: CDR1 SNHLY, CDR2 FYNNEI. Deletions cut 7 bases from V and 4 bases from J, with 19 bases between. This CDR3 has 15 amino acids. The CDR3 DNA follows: TGTGCCAGCATAAACCGGGACATAAAAGGCACTGAAGCTTTCTTT. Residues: CASINRDIKGTEAFF. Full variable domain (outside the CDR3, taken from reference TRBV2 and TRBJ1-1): EPEVTQTPSHQVTQMGQEVILRCVPISNHLYFYWYRQILGQKVEFLVSFYNNEISEKSEIFDDQFSVERPDGSNFTLKIRSTKLEDSAMYFCASINRDIKGTEAFFGQGTRLTVV.

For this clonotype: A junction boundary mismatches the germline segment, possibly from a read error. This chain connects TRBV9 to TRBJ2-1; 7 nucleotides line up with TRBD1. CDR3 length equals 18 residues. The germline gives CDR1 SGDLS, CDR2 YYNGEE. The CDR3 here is CASSVGRGKSGPYNEQFF. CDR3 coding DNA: TGTGCCAGCAGCGTAGGCAGGGGGAAAAGCGGACCTTACAACGAGCAGTTCTTC.

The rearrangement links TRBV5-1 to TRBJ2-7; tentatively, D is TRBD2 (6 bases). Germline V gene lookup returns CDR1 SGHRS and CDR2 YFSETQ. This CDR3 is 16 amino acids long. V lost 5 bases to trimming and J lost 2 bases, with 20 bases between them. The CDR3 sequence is CASSPGWGVLPYEQYF. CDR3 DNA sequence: TGCGCCAGCAGTCCGGGGTGGGGGGTCCTACCCTACGAGCAGTACTTC.

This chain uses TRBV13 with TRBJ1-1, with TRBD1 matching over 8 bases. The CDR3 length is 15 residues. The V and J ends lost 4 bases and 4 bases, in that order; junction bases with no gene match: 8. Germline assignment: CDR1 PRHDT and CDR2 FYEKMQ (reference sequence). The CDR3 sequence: CASSSAGGQGTEAFF. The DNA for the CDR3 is TGTGCCAGCAGCTCAGCAGGGGGCCAGGGCACTGAAGCTTTCTTT.

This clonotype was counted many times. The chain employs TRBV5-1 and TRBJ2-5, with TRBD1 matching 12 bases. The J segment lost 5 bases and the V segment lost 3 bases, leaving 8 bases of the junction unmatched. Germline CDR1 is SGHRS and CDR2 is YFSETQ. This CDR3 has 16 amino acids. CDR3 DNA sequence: TGCGCCAGCAGCTGGACCGGGACAGGGGGCCGGGAGACCCAGTACTTC. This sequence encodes CASSWTGTGGRETQYF.

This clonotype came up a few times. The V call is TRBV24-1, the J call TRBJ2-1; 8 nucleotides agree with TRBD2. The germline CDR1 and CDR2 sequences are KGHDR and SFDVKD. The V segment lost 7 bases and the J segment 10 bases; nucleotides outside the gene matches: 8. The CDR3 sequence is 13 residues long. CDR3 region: CATSQGKREEQFF. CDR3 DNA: TGTGCCACCAGCCAGGGGAAGCGGGAGGAGCAGTTCTTC.

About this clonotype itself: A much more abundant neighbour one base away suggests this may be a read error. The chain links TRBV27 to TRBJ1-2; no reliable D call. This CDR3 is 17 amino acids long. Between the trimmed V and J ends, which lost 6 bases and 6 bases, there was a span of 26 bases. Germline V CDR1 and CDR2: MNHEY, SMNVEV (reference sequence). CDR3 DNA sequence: TGTGCCAGCAGCGCGGGATCGAGACGTGGGTTTTCGCATGGCTACACCTTC. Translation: CASSAGSRRGFSHGYTF.

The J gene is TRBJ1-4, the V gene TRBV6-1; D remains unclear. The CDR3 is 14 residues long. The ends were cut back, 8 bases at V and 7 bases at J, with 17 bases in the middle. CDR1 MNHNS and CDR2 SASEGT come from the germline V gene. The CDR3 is CASLAGWMSEKLFF. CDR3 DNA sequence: TGTGCCAGCTTGGCCGGGTGGATGAGTGAAAAACTGTTTTTT.

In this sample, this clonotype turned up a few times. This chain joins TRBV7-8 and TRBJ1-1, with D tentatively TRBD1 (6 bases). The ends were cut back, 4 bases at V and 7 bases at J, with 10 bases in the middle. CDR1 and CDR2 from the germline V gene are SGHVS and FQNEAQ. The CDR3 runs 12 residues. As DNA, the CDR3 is TGTGCCAGCAGCTCAACAGGGTTTGAAGCTTTCTTT. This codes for CASSSTGFEAFF.